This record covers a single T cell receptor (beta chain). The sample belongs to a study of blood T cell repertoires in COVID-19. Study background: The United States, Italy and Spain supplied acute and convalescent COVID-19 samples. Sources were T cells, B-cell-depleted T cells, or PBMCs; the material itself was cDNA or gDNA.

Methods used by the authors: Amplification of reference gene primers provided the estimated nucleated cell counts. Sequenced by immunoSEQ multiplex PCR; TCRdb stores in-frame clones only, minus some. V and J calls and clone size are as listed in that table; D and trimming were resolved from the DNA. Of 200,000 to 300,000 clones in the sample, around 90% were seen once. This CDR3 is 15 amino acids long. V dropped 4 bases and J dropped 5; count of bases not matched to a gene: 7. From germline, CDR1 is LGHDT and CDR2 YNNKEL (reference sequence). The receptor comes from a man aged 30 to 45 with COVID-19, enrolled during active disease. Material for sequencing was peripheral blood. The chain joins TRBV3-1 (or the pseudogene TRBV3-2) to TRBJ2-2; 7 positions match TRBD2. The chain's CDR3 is CASSLGTTPTGELFF. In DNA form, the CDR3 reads TGTGCCAGCAGCCTTGGGACTACCCCAACCGGGGAGCTGTTTTTT.